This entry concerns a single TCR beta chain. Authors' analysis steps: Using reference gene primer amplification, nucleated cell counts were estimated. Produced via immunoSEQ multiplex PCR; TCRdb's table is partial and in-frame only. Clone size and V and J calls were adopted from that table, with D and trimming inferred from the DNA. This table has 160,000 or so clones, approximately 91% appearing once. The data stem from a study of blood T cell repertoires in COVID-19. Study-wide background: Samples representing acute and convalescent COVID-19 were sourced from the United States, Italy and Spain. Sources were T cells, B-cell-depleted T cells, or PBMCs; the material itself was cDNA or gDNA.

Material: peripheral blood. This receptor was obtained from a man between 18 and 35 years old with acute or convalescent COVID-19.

Here the CDR3 reads CASSPTSGINEQFF. CDR3 DNA sequence: TGTGCCAGCAGCCCGACTAGCGGTATCAATGAGCAGTTCTTC. The gene calls are TRBV9 and TRBJ2-1; 9 positions match TRBD2. From germline, CDR1 is SGDLS and CDR2 YYNGEE. J lost 6 bases, V lost 4 bases, and 5 bases had no gene match. The CDR3 has 14 amino acids.